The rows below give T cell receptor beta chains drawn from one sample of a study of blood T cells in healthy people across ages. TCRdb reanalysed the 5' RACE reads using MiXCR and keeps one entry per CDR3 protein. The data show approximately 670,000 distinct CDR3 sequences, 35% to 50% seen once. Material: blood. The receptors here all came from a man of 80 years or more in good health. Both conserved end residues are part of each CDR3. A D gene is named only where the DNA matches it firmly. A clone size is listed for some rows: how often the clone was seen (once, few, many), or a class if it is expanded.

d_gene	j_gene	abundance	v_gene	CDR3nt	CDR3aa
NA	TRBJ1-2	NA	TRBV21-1	TGTGCCAGCAGCAAAGCGTGGGATGGGGCTGAATCGGGCTACACCTTC	CASSKAWDGAESGYTF
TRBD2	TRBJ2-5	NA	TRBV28	TGTGCCAGCAACATGCGGCTAGCGGGAGCTCTCAATGAGCAGTACTTC	CASNMRLAGALNEQYF
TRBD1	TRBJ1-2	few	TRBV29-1	TGCAGCGTTGAACACGGGACAGGGGGAGGCTACACCTTC	CSVEHGTGGGYTF
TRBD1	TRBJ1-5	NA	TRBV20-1	TGCAGTGCTTCACGAGGACAGGCGGCGGGCAATCAGCCCCAGCATTTT	CSASRGQAAGNQPQHF
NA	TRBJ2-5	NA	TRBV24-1	TGTGCCACCAGTGACCCGAAGGGAGAGCAAAAGACCCAGTACTTC	CATSDPKGEQKTQYF
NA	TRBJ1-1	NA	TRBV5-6	TGTGCCAGCAGCTTCGAAGGACGGCCGAACACTGAAGCTTTCTTT	CASSFEGRPNTEAFF
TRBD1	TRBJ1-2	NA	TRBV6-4	TGTGCCAGCAGTCCTCAGCAGGGGGGTGGCTACACCTTC	CASSPQQGGGYTF
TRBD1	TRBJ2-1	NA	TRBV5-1	TGCGCCAGCAGCTTCCACGGTACAGGGGCCTACAATGAGCAGTTCTTC	CASSFHGTGAYNEQFF
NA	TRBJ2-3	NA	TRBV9	TGTGCCAGCAGCGGCCTTCGACAGACCACAGATACGCAGTATTTT	CASSGLRQTTDTQYF
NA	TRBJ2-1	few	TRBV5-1	TGCGCCAGCAGCGGGGGCCTGGAGGAGCAGTTCTTC	CASSGGLEEQFF
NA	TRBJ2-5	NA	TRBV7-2	TGTGCCAGCAGCTTAGGCAGGGTGGATGGGACCCAGTACTTC	CASSLGRVDGTQYF
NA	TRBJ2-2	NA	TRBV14	TGTGCCAGCAGCCTCCTCGGGTGGCAGAACGCGAACACCGGGGAGCTGTTTTTT	CASSLLGWQNANTGELFF
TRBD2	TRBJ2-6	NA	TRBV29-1	TGCAGCGTGAAGCTGGGACTAGCGGACTCTGGGGCCAACGTCCTGACTTTC	CSVKLGLADSGANVLTF
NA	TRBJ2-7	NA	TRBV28	TGTGCCAGCAGTGCGCAGGGGACCTACGAGCAGTACTTC	CASSAQGTYEQYF